What follows is one TCR beta chain and its context. The target antigen is unknown. One end of the junction does not line up with germline, which may come from a read error. Measured with immunoSEQ multiplex PCR; TCRdb has only the in-frame clones, and not every one. The profile covers about 6,300 clones, with 75% to 80% appearing a single time and under 9% taken by the ten largest. CDR3 length: 15 residues. Germline CDR1 is SSHAT and CDR2 is FNYEAQ (reference sequence). The data stem from a study of immune evolution from preneoplasia to lung adenocarcinoma. At the level of the study: HLA loss of heterozygosity: under 7.5% AIS, about 15% MIA, 30% to 35% ADC, none AAH. General study points: Highest clonality occurred in KRAS-mutant, not EGFR-mutant or double wild-type, nodules. Later-stage lesions appeared to have more T cells, more diversity, less clonality.

Two lung cancer pathologists independently confirmed each histologic diagnosis. The chain links TRBV7-7 to TRBJ2-3; 8 nucleotides match TRBD2. Sequencing was carried out using FFPE lung adenocarcinoma in situ tissue. This TCR derives from a donor aged 70 or over with lung adenocarcinoma. The CDR3 reads CASSLGAGGTDTQYF. The CDR3 DNA sequence: TGTGCTAGCAGCCTAGGAGCGGGGGGCACAGATACGCAGTATTTT.